This TCR beta chain was sequenced for a study of preoperative IRX-2 immunotherapy in early breast cancer. Treatment defined: preoperative locoregional IRX-2 cytokine immunotherapy. This phase Ib study tested locoregional IRX-2 cytokine immunotherapy given before surgery. Germline V gene lookup returns CDR1 SGHRS and CDR2 YFSETQ. CDR3 length equals 14 residues. V was shortened by 3 bases and J by 4 bases, with 13 bases between the two germline ends. Sequencing was performed with immunoSEQ multiplex PCR; in TCRdb, only in-frame clones are kept and a portion is missing. The table records approximately 24,000 clones, about 90% of them present only once.

The sequences come from tumor tissue, collected after IRX-2 immunotherapy. This sequence was found in a human donor with breast cancer. The V gene is TRBV5-1, the J gene TRBJ1-2; D perhaps matches TRBD1 (5 bases). CDR3 in DNA: TGCGCCAGCAGCTCGGAGACAGCCTCCTATGGCTACACCTTC. Translated: CASSSETASYGYTF. The whole variable domain, remainder taken from reference TRBV5-1 and TRBJ1-2, is KAGVTQTPRYLIKTRGQQVTLSCSPISGHRSVSWYQQTPGQGLQFLFEYFSETQRNKGNFPGRFSGRQFSNSRSEMNVSTLELGDSALYLCASSSETASYGYTFGSGTRLTVV.